These 11 T cell receptor beta chains originate from one sample sequenced in a study of blood T cell repertoires in COVID-19. Sequenced by immunoSEQ multiplex PCR; TCRdb stores in-frame clones only, minus some. Of more than 200,000 clones in the sample, over 80% were seen once. Sequenced material: PBMCs or T cells enriched from blood (not recorded which). The receptors here all came from a woman aged 18-30 years who had recovered from COVID-19.

The gene calls are TRBV5-1 and TRBJ1-1; 11 bases are shared with TRBD1. CDR1 SGHRS and CDR2 YFSETQ come from the germline V gene. V lost 4 bases and J lost 0; bases outside the gene matches: 5. The CDR3 extends over 16 amino acids. The CDR3 is CASSEDRGLMNTEAFF. The CDR3 nucleotides read TGCGCCAGCAGCGAGGACAGGGGGCTGATGAACACTGAAGCTTTCTTT.

The V and J genes are TRBV10-3 and TRBJ2-3, with 8 positions matching TRBD1. Germline values: CDR1 ENHRY, CDR2 SYGVKD. Unmatched junction bases numbered 6, after V lost 2 bases and J lost 2 bases. The CDR3 runs 16 residues. The CDR3, as DNA: TGTGCCATCAGTGAGGCGGCAGGGGGCTACACAGATACGCAGTATTTT. Translation: CAISEAAGGYTDTQYF.

The chain links TRBV5-1 to TRBJ1-1; 10 bases agree with TRBD1. Germline assignment: CDR1 SGHRS and CDR2 YFSETQ. The CDR3 spans 14 residues. J was trimmed by 5 bases and V by 4 bases; bases with no gene match: 5. CDR3 nucleotide sequence: TGCGCCAGCAGCACGGACAGGGGGAGGACTGAAGCTTTCTTT. Amino acid sequence: CASSTDRGRTEAFF. Variable domain in full (rest from reference TRBV5-1 and TRBJ1-1): KAGVTQTPRYLIKTRGQQVTLSCSPISGHRSVSWYQQTPGQGLQFLFEYFSETQRNKGNFPGRFSGRQFSNSRSEMNVSTLELGDSALYLCASSTDRGRTEAFFGQGTRLTVV.

The gene calls are TRBV19 and TRBJ1-2; D ambiguous. This CDR3 contains 12 residues. Germline-derived CDR1 and CDR2 are LNHDA and SQIVND (reference sequence). V was clipped by 3 bases and J by 2 bases, with 4 bases between them. The CDR3 loop reads CASSMANYGYTF. CDR3 coding DNA: TGTGCCAGTAGTATGGCCAACTATGGCTACACCTTC.

The chain recombines TRBV6-4 with TRBJ2-3; 7 bases map to TRBD2. CDR3 size: 15 residues. The germline CDR1 and CDR2 sequences are MRHNA and SNTAGT. J lost 2 bases, V lost 5 bases, and 7 bases had no gene match. CDR3 amino acids: CASSFRAGTTDTQYF. CDR3 coding DNA: TGTGCCAGCAGTTTCCGAGCGGGAACCACAGATACGCAGTATTTT.

This clone was seen a single time. The gene calls are TRBV27 and TRBJ1-1, with TRBD1 as a possible D gene (5 bases). V shed 6 bases and J shed 7 bases, with 15 bases lying between them. The CDR3 runs 13 residues. CDR1 is MNHEY and CDR2 is SMNVEV in the germline V gene (reference sequence). The CDR3 region has the DNA TGTGCCAGCAGGACCACAGGTCTCGGTGAAGCTTTCTTT. It is translated as CASRTTGLGEAFF.

This clone has just one count. The chain combines TRBV11-3 with TRBJ1-2, with D perhaps TRBD1 (6 bases). CDR3 length: 16 amino acids. V was trimmed by 1 base and J by 4 bases, leaving 16 bases between them. The germline gives CDR1 SGHNT, CDR2 YENEEA. The CDR3, as DNA: TGTGCCAGCAGCTTAGGAGTGTGGGGGCGAGGCTATGGCTACACCTTC. This codes for CASSLGVWGRGYGYTF. The variable domain in full, completed from reference TRBV11-3 and TRBJ1-2, reads EAGVVQSPRYKIIEKKQPVAFWCNPISGHNTLYWYLQNLGQGPELLIRYENEEAVDDSQLPKDRFSAERLKGVDSTLKIQPAELGDSAVYLCASSLGVWGRGYGYTFGSGTRLTVV.

J is TRBJ1-6 and V is TRBV6-5, with TRBD1 matching 7 bases. The germline CDR1 and CDR2 sequences are MNHEY and SVGAGI. J gave up 8 bases and V 1 base, and 5 bases lay outside the gene matches. The CDR3 runs 15 residues. CDR3 sequence: CASSYYGQGDSPLHF. CDR3 DNA sequence: TGTGCCAGCAGTTACTATGGGCAGGGGGATTCACCCCTCCACTTT.

The chain employs TRBV5-1 and TRBJ1-1; unclear D gene. The length of the CDR3 is 12 residues. The V end lost 2 bases, the J end lost 5 bases, and 7 bases lay between the germline ends. CDR1 and CDR2 (germline): SGHRS, YFSETQ. The CDR3 DNA reads as TGCGCCAGCAGCTTAGGAGCGACTGAAGCTTTCTTT. Its translation is CASSLGATEAFF.

This clone was observed a handful of times. This chain links TRBV6-2 or TRBV6-3 with TRBJ1-2, with TRBD1 identical over 9 bases. Germline V lookup: CDR1 MNHEY, CDR2 SVGEGT. Trimming took 0 bases from V and 3 from J; bases not matched to a gene: 5. The CDR3 is 16 residues long. The DNA of the CDR3 is TGTGCCAGCAGTTACTCTGGAACAGGGGGCGACTATGGCTACACCTTC. Its protein product is CASSYSGTGGDYGYTF.

The V call is TRBV18, the J call TRBJ1-3, with D possibly TRBD1 on 5 matching bases. There are 13 residues in the CDR3. V was trimmed by 1 base and J by 7 bases, leaving 8 bases between them. Germline V gene data show CDR1 as KGHSH and CDR2 as LQKENI. In DNA form, the CDR3 reads TGTGCCAGCTCACCACGGCCAGGGAACACCATATATTTT. It codes for CASSPRPGNTIYF.